The TCR beta chain under discussion was sequenced for a study of cytomegalovirus exposure and HLA in healthy donors. Though nominally healthy at sampling, donors likely had unrecorded immune exposures. V shed 5 bases and J 5 bases; nucleotides not matched to a gene: 13. The CDR3 has 16 amino acids. Germline V gives CDR1 MGHRA, CDR2 YSYEKL. Researchers ran the PCR with 60 Vbeta and 13 Jbeta primers. Sequenced by immunoSEQ multiplex PCR; TCRdb stores in-frame clones only, minus some. The sample lists approximately 100,000 clones; over 9.5% were seen once. This clonotype was obtained from a man in his forties in good health and CMV-seropositive. Input material: PBMCs. The chain recombines TRBV4-1 with TRBJ1-2; 8 bases agree with TRBD1. The CDR3 nucleotides read TGCGCCAGCAGCTTCTCCCCGGGACAGGCGGGGTATGGCTACACCTTC. It specifies CASSFSPGQAGYGYTF.